This TCR beta chain was sequenced during a study of post-analysis software for immune sequencing data. The study's findings and limits: Among roughly 5 TRBV segments more frequent in patients than controls were TRBV5-6, TRBV5-1 and TRBV20-1. Comparison with controls showed significantly lower normalized Chao1 diversity in multiple sclerosis patients.

This CDR3 is built from 12 residues. Trimming at V came to 5 bases and at J to 11 bases, leaving 6 bases not matched to a gene. From germline, CDR1 is SNHLY and CDR2 FYNNEI. TCR beta cDNA libraries included unique molecular identifiers. Some 500,000 cDNA molecules came from about 1 to 10 million T cells. TCRdb used MiXCR to reprocess the PCR reads, holding one entry per CDR3 protein. The sample yields roughly 870,000 distinct CDR3 sequences, roughly 50% seen once. Concerning this clonotype itself: What it recognizes is unknown.

The chain is built from TRBV2 and TRBJ1-5; 7 bases are a match to TRBD1. Sequencing was done on a sample of blood. The clonotype was recovered from a girl aged 10 to 17 with multiple sclerosis. CDR3: CASSRQGVAQHF. The DNA of the CDR3 is TGTGCCAGCAGTCGCCAGGGGGTAGCCCAGCATTTT.